This is a list of T cell receptor beta chains from one sample in a study of graft-versus-host responses after intestinal transplantation. Sequencing used immunoSEQ multiplex PCR; TCRdb keeps in-frame clones, though not all of them. The data show some 23,000 clones, approximately 78% seen once. No antigen has been assigned to these receptors. Sequencing was performed on unstimulated CD8+ T cells sorted from spleen or lymph node cells, taken before transplant. The receptors here all came from a human donor who was the organ donor for an intestinal transplant. The CDR3 runs from the conserved cysteine through the conserved F or W. A D gene is named only where the DNA matches it firmly. Clone sizes are given selectively: once, few, many, or a class where the clone is expanded.

D: TRBD2; J: TRBJ2-6; size: NA; V: TRBV9; DNA: TGTGCCAGCAGCGTAGGCAGCGGGGGACTCTCTGGGGCCAACGTCCCGACTTTC; CDR3: CASSVGSGGLSGANVPTF
D: NA; J: TRBJ1-5; size: once; V: TRBV19; DNA: TGTGCCAGTAGACAGGGCAATCAGCCCCAGCATTTT; CDR3: CASRQGNQPQHF
D: NA; J: TRBJ2-2; size: few; V: TRBV10-3; DNA: TGTGCCATCAGTGGGGACACGGAGCTGTTTTTT; CDR3: CAISGDTELFF
D: NA; J: TRBJ1-6; size: NA; V: TRBV28; DNA: TGTGCCACGAAACAGGGAGAGAATAATTCACCCCTCCACTTT; CDR3: CATKQGENNSPLHF
D: NA; J: TRBJ1-5; size: NA; V: TRBV27; DNA: TGTGCCAGCAGTTTATCCGGGGGCAATCAGCCCCAGCATTTT; CDR3: CASSLSGGNQPQHF
D: TRBD1; J: TRBJ1-2; size: NA; V: TRBV10-3; DNA: TGTGCCATCAGTGGAGGACAGGGGAACACCTTC; CDR3: CAISGGQGNTF
D: TRBD1; J: TRBJ1-5; size: NA; V: TRBV27; DNA: TGTGCCAGCAGTTCGGGGACAGGGAGCAATCAGCCCCAGCATTTT; CDR3: CASSSGTGSNQPQHF
D: NA; J: TRBJ1-5; size: few; V: TRBV10-3; DNA: TGTGCCATCAGTGAGTCCGGCGGGAATCAGCCCCAGCATTTT; CDR3: CAISESGGNQPQHF
D: NA; J: TRBJ1-2; size: NA; V: TRBV5-4; DNA: TGTGCCAGCAGCAGGGGACTTGGCTACACCTTC; CDR3: CASSRGLGYTF
D: TRBD2; J: TRBJ2-7; size: NA; V: TRBV7-9; DNA: TGTGCCAGCAGGGGTGGCGGGGGGATCTACGAGCAGTACTTC; CDR3: CASRGGGGIYEQYF
D: NA; J: TRBJ2-4; size: NA; V: TRBV7-9; DNA: TGTGCCAGCAGCTCCGCAGAGGAGATGGGAAACATTCAGTACTTC; CDR3: CASSSAEEMGNIQYF
D: NA; J: TRBJ1-1; size: NA; V: TRBV4-3; DNA: TGCGCCAGCAGCCAAGGCAGGGTGGGAAAGAACACTGAAGCTTTCTTT; CDR3: CASSQGRVGKNTEAFF
D: NA; J: TRBJ1-2; size: NA; V: TRBV19; DNA: TGTGCCAGTAGTATACGGTCGGAAAACAACTATGGCTACACCTTC; CDR3: CASSIRSENNYGYTF
D: TRBD1; J: TRBJ1-1; size: NA; V: TRBV5-1; DNA: TGCGCCAGCAGCTTAGACTACAGGGGGAACACTGAAGCTTTCTTT; CDR3: CASSLDYRGNTEAFF
D: NA; J: TRBJ1-4; size: once; V: TRBV19; DNA: TGTGCCAGTAGTATAGGAACCCAGCTTAATGAAAAACTGTTTTTT; CDR3: CASSIGTQLNEKLFF
D: NA; J: TRBJ2-1; size: NA; V: TRBV2; DNA: TGTGCCAGCAGGCAGGGTTACAATGAGCAGTTCTTC; CDR3: CASRQGYNEQFF